The 10 T cell receptor beta chains presented below share a single source sample, sequenced in a study of blood T cell repertoires in COVID-19 (dated by TCRdb to 2019 to 2021). The library was produced with the immunoSEQ multiplex PCR assay. The clones in this table, taken by TCRdb from immuneACCESS, are in-frame only. Not every clone is retained; where verified, under half of the shortfall comes from an unresolved V gene, and the cause of the rest is unknown. A total of about 250,000 clones appear in this sample, 83% of them only once. The ten largest clones take up more than 5.5% of the sample. Input material: peripheral blood. The receptors derive from a human donor in a cohort sampled during active COVID-19.

The rearrangement uses TRBV15 and TRBJ2-1; tentative D call: TRBD2 (5 bases). The CDR3 sequence is 13 residues long. V shed 5 bases and J shed 10 bases, with 15 bases lying between them. CDR1 LNHNV and CDR2 YYDKDF come from the germline V gene (reference sequence). The DNA of the CDR3 is TGTGCCACCAGCCCTGAGGGAGCCGGGGAGCAGTTCTTC. Encoded protein: CATSPEGAGEQFF.

This chain joins TRBV5-1 and TRBJ2-3; 9 bases fit TRBD2. In germline, CDR1 is SGHRS, CDR2 YFSETQ. V dropped 0 bases and J dropped 0; count of bases not matched to a gene: 2. This CDR3 contains 16 residues. CDR3: CASSLGLAVSTDTQYF. Here the CDR3 DNA reads TGCGCCAGCAGCTTGGGACTAGCGGTTAGCACAGATACGCAGTATTTT. Full variable domain (remainder filled in from reference TRBV5-1 and TRBJ2-3): KAGVTQTPRYLIKTRGQQVTLSCSPISGHRSVSWYQQTPGQGLQFLFEYFSETQRNKGNFPGRFSGRQFSNSRSEMNVSTLELGDSALYLCASSLGLAVSTDTQYFGPGTRLTVL.

The rearrangement joins TRBV24-1 to TRBJ2-2; 12 bases line up with TRBD2. The V segment lost 4 bases and the J segment 6 bases; nucleotides outside the gene matches: 5. CDR1 is KGHDR, CDR2 SFDVKD, per germline. CDR3 length: 16 residues. The CDR3 nucleotides are TGTGCCACCAGTGACCGCACTAGCGGGAGGCCCGGGGAGCTGTTTTTT. Its protein is CATSDRTSGRPGELFF.

The chain is built from TRBV11-2 and TRBJ1-1, with D maybe TRBD1 (6 bases). Germline loops: CDR1 SGHAT, CDR2 FQNNGV. The CDR3 is 15 residues long. V dropped 4 bases and J dropped 4 bases, with 16 bases sitting between them. In DNA form, the CDR3 reads TGTGCCAGCAGCTACCCAACAGGGCGCAGCACTGAAGCTTTCTTT. It translates to CASSYPTGRSTEAFF. The entire variable domain, with the rest obtained from reference TRBV11-2 and TRBJ1-1, is as follows: EAGVAQSPRYKIIEKRQSVAFWCNPISGHATLYWYQQILGQGPKLLIQFQNNGVVDDSQLPKDRFSAERLKGVDSTLKIQPAKLEDSAVYLCASSYPTGRSTEAFFGQGTRLTVV.

V and J are TRBV5-4 and TRBJ1-1; possibly TRBD1 for D (6 bases). Germline loops: CDR1 SGHNT, CDR2 YYREEE (reference sequence). The CDR3 is 15 amino acids. Trimming cost V 1 base and J 1 base, with 11 bases left between them. This CDR3 is CASSLTGIKNTEAFF. The DNA for the CDR3 is TGTGCCAGCAGCTTGACAGGGATTAAGAACACTGAAGCTTTCTTT.

The chain recombines TRBV5-1 with TRBJ2-3; maybe TRBD2 (6 bases). The CDR3 spans 14 residues. The germline V and J ends were trimmed by 1 base and 1 base, with 7 bases remaining between them. In germline, CDR1 is SGHRS, CDR2 YFSETQ. This chain's CDR3 is CASSLWGGTDTQYF. CDR3 DNA: TGCGCCAGCAGCTTGTGGGGGGGCACAGATACGCAGTATTTT.

The rearrangement uses TRBV24-1 and TRBJ2-1; D is ambiguous. From germline, CDR1 is KGHDR and CDR2 SFDVKD. The V end lost 3 bases, the J end lost 12 bases, and 20 bases lay between the germline ends. The CDR3 sequence is 15 residues long. In nucleotides, the CDR3 is TGTGCCACCAGTGATCACCTCTTCAGGAACATTGGGCAGTTCTTC. Protein product: CATSDHLFRNIGQFF.

V usage is TRBV5-1 and J usage is TRBJ2-3, with D unclear. The germline CDR1 and CDR2 sequences are SGHRS and YFSETQ. V dropped 0 bases and J dropped 0 bases, with 8 bases sitting between them. CDR3 length: 15 amino acids. The CDR3: CASSLVASSTDTQYF. DNA for the CDR3: TGCGCCAGCAGCTTGGTGGCATCTAGCACAGATACGCAGTATTTT.

The chain joins TRBV6-5 to TRBJ2-1; 10 nucleotides agree with TRBD2. Germline lookup yields CDR1 MNHEY and CDR2 SVGAGI. The CDR3 totals 13 residues. J was trimmed by 3 bases and V by 10 bases; bases with no gene match: 3. The chain's CDR3 is CATRTSGYNEQFF. CDR3 sequence (DNA): TGTGCCACCCGGACTAGCGGCTACAATGAGCAGTTCTTC.

J is TRBJ2-3 and V is TRBV7-9, with 11 bases identical to TRBD1. Losses at the gene ends were 6 bases for V and 5 bases for J; bases not matched to a gene: 7. The CDR3 is 15 amino acids. In germline, CDR1 is SEHNR, CDR2 FQNEAQ (reference sequence). The CDR3 region is CASSPGQGVVDTQYF. For the CDR3, the DNA is TGTGCCAGCAGTCCGGGACAGGGGGTCGTAGATACGCAGTATTTT.